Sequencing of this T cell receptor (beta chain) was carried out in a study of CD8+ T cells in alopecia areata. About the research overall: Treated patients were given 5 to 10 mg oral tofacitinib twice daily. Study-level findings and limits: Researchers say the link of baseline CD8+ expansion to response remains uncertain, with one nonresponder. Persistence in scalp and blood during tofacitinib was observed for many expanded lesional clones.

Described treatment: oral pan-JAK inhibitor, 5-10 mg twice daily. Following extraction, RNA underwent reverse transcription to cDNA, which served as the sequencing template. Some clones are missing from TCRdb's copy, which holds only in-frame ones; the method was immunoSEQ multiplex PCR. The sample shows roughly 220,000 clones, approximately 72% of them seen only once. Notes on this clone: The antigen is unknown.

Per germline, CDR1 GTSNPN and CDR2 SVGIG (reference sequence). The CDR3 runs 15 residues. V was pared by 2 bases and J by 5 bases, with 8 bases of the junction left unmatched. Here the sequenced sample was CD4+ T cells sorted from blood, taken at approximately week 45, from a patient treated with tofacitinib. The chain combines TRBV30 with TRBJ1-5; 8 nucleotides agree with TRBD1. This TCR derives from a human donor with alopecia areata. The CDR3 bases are TGTGCCTGGAGTACGAGACAGGGGTCCGATCAGCCCCAGCATTTT. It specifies CAWSTRQGSDQPQHF.